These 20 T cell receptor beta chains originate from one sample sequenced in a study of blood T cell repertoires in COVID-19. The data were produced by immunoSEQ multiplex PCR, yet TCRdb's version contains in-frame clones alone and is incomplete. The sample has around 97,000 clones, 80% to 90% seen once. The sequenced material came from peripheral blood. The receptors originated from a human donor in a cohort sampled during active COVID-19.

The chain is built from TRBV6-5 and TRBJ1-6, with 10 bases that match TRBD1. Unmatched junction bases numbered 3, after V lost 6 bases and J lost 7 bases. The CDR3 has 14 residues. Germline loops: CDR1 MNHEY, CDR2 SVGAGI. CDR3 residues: CASRGQGNNSPLHF. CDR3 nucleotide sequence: TGTGCCAGCAGGGGACAGGGGAACAATTCACCCCTCCACTTT.

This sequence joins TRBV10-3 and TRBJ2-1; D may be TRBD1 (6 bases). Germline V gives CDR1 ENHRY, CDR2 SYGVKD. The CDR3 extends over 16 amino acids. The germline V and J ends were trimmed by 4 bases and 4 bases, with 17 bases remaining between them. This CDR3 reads CAISATGPATYNEQFF. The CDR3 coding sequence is TGTGCCATCAGTGCAACAGGGCCTGCCACGTACAATGAGCAGTTCTTC.

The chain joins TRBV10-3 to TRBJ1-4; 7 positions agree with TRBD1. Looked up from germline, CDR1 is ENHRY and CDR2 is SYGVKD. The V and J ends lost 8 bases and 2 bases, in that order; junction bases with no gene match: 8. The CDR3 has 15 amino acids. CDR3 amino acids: CAISRQGVTNEKLFF. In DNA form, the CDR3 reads TGTGCCATCTCCCGACAGGGAGTTACTAATGAAAAACTGTTTTTT.

The CDR3 loop reads CAISGGSAGNTIYF. CDR3 nucleotides: TGTGCCATCAGCGGGGGATCTGCTGGAAACACCATATATTTT. This chain connects TRBV10-3 to TRBJ1-3, with a weak D call TRBD1 (5 bases). Germline V CDR1 and CDR2: ENHRY, SYGVKD. There are 14 residues in the CDR3. Trimming shortened V by 6 bases and J by 2 bases, and 11 bases separated the two germline ends.

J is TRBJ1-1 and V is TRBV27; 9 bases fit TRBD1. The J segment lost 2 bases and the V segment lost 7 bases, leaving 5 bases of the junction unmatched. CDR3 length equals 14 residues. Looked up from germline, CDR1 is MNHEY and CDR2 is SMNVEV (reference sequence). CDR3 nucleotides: TGTGCCAGCACCCCGGGACAGGGTAACACTGAAGCTTTCTTT. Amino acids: CASTPGQGNTEAFF.

CDR3 DNA: TGTGCCAGCAGCGTTAGCGGGGCCTCCTACAATGAGCAGTTCTTC. It codes for CASSVSGASYNEQFF. The chain links TRBV9 to TRBJ2-1; 8 bases line up with TRBD2. Germline assignment: CDR1 SGDLS and CDR2 YYNGEE. V lost 2 bases to trimming and J lost 0 bases; unmatched junction nucleotides: 1. The CDR3 contains 15 residues.

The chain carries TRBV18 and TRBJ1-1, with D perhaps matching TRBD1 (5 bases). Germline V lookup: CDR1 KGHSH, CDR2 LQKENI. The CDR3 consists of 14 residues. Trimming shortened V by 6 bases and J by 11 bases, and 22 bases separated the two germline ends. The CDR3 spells CASSRGTEPSRAFF. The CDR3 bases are TGTGCCAGCTCCCGGGGGACGGAACCTAGTAGGGCTTTCTTT.

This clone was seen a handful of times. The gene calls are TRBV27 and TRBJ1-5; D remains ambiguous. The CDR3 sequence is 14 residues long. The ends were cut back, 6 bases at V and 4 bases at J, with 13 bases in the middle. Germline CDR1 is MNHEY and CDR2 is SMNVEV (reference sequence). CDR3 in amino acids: CASRPLSPNQPQHF. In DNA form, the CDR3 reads TGTGCCAGCAGGCCCCTGAGTCCGAATCAGCCCCAGCATTTT.

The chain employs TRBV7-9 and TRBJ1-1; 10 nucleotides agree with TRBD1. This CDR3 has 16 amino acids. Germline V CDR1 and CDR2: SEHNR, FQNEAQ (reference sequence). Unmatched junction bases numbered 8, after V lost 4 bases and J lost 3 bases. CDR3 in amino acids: CASSSKPGQGYTEAFF. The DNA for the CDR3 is TGTGCCAGCAGCTCGAAACCGGGACAGGGGTACACTGAAGCTTTCTTT.

The CDR3 loop is CASSPGTSVSYEQYF. In nucleotides, the CDR3 is TGTGCCAGCAGCCCCGGGACTAGTGTCTCCTACGAGCAGTACTTC. The chain carries TRBV9 and TRBJ2-7; 8 nucleotides agree with TRBD2. V lost 4 bases and J lost 0; bases outside the gene matches: 6. CDR3 size: 15 residues. Germline lookup yields CDR1 SGDLS and CDR2 YYNGEE. Supplemented by reference TRBV9 and TRBJ2-7, the full variable domain reads DSGVTQTPKHLITATGQRVTLRCSPRSGDLSVYWYQQSLDQGLQFLIQYYNGEERAKGNILERFSAQQFPDLHSELNLSSLELGDSALYFCASSPGTSVSYEQYFGPGTRLTVT.

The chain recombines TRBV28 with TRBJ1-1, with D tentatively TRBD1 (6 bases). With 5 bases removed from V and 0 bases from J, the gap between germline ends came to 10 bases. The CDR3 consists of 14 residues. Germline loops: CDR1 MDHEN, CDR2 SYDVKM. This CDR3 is CASSAGDMNTEAFF. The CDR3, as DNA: TGTGCCAGCAGTGCGGGGGACATGAACACTGAAGCTTTCTTT.

The CDR3, as DNA: TGTGCCAGCACGGGTGCGGGGGGCGAGCAGTACTTC. Translating it yields CASTGAGGEQYF. The V and J genes are TRBV28 and TRBJ2-7, with 8 positions matching TRBD2. The junction had 5 bases not matched to a gene; V was cut back by 7 bases and J by 6 bases. The CDR3 covers 12 residues. CDR1 is MDHEN and CDR2 is SYDVKM in the germline V gene.

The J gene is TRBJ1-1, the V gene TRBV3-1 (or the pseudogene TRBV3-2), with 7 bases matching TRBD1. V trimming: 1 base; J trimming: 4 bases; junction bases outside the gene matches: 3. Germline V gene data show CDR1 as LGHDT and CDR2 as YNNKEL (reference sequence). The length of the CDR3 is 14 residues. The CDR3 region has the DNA TGTGCCAGCAGCCAAGGTGCAGGGGGCACTGAAGCTTTCTTT. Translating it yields CASSQGAGGTEAFF.

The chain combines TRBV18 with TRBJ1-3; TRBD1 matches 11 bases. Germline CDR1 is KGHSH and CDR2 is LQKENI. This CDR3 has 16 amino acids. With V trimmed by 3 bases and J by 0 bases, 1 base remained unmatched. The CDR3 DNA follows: TGTGCCAGCTCACCGGGACAGGGGGGCTCTGGAAACACCATATATTTT. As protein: CASSPGQGGSGNTIYF.

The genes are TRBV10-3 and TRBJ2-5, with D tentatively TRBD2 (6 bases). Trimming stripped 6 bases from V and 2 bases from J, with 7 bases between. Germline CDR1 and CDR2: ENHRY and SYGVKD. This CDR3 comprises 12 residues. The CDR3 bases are TGTGCCATCAGGGGACTTCAAGAGACCCAGTACTTC. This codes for CAIRGLQETQYF.

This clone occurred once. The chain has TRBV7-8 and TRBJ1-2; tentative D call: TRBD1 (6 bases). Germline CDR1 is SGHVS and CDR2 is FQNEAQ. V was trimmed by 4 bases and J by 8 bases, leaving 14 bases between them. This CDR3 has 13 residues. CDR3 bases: TGTGCCAGCAGCTGGGAGCAGGGGTCGGGCTACACCTTC. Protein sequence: CASSWEQGSGYTF.

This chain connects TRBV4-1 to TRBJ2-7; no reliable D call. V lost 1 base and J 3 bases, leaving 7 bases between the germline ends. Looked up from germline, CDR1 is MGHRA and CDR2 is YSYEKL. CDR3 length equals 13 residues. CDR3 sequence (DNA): TGCGCCAGCAGCCAAGGGGCAGACTACGAGCAGTACTTC. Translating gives CASSQGADYEQYF.

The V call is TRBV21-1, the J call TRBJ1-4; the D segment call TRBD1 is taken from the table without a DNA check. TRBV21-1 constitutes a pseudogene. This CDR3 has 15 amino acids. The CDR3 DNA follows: TGTGCCAGCAGCACTACAGGGGAGGTCTTAGAAAAACTGTTTTTT. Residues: CASSTTGEVLEKLFF.

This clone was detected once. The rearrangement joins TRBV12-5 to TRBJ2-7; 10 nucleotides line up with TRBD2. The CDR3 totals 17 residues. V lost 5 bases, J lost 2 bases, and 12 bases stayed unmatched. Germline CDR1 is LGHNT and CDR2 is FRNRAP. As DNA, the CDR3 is TGTGCTAGTGGTCCAGCTGCGAGCGGGAGGGACCCCTACGAGCAGTACTTC. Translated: CASGPAASGRDPYEQYF.

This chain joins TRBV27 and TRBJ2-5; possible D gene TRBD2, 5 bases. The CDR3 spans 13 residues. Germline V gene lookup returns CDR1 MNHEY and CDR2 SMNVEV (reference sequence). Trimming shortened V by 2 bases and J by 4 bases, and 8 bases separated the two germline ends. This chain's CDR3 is CASSLTGLETQYF. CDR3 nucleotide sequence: TGTGCCAGCAGTTTAACGGGGTTAGAGACCCAGTACTTC.